This T cell receptor beta chain is from a study of memory CD4+ T cells and cytomegalovirus serostatus. On the study more broadly: Of the healthy Belgian adults, eight or nine were CMV seropositive and 20 to 25 seronegative. General study results and limits: Each of fewer than 80 CMV-associated TCRbeta sequences occurred in one to five individuals.

The sort gate was single viable CD3+CD4+CD8-CD45RO+ cells for memory CD4+ T cells. CD4+ T cells were isolated by positive magnetic selection. TCRdb keeps only in-frame clones here, not all; method: immunoSEQ multiplex PCR. The table has some 50,000 clones, approximately 81% seen once. In the case of this clone: Its antigen remains unidentified.

The source of this sequence is an adult in good health and CMV-seropositive. Sequencing was done on a sample of memory CD4+ T cells from blood.

DNA of the CDR3: TGCGCCAGCAGGATAGGGGTTTACGGGGAGCTGTTTTTT. This encodes CASRIGVYGELFF. The gene calls are TRBV10-2 and TRBJ2-2; the D gene is possibly TRBD1 (5 bases). The V end lost 6 bases, the J end lost 7 bases, and 12 bases lay between the germline ends. The CDR3 length is 13 residues. Germline V CDR1 and CDR2: WSHSY, SAAADI.